This TCR beta chain appears in the sequencing data of a study of a mutant IDH1 vaccine in newly diagnosed glioma. The overall study: Patients arrived already treated with radiotherapy, temozolomide, or both, most having had both.

Some clones are missing from TCRdb's copy, which holds only in-frame ones; the method was immunoSEQ multiplex PCR. The sample has approximately 19,000 clones; around 85% are singletons. Points from the study as a whole: It was over 85% of patients that developed vaccine-induced immune responses.

The time point denotes: baseline, week 1 (first vaccination visit). Treatment indicated: pre-vaccination baseline after standard-of-care therapy. New WHO grade 3 or 4 IDH1-mutant, ATRX-lost astrocytomas were present in all donors. Of note for this clone: What it binds is not known.

The starting material was PBMCs, obtained from a glioma patient treated with radiotherapy, temozolomide or both. The TCR comes from a man in his forties or fifties with glioma.

The DNA of the CDR3 is TGTGCCAGCAGCCAAGGGCGGGGAGGGGTCACTGAAGCTTTCTTT. It codes for CASSQGRGGVTEAFF. The rearrangement links TRBV4-2 to TRBJ1-1; tentative D call: TRBD1 (5 bases). The length of the CDR3 is 15 residues. Germline-derived CDR1 and CDR2 are LGHNA and YNFKEQ. V lost 1 base, J lost 4 bases, and 13 bases lay in between.